The rows below give T cell receptor beta chains drawn from one sample of a study of blood T cell repertoires in COVID-19. Profiled with immunoSEQ multiplex PCR; TCRdb holds only in-frame clones, not every one. The data hold more than 25,000 clones, with 70% to 85% observed a single time. The sample consisted of peripheral blood. The receptors derive from a woman aged 80 or over with acute or convalescent COVID-19. CDR3s include the opening cysteine and the closing phenylalanine or tryptophan. D genes are given only for firm matches. Clone size is stated in some rows and not others, as once, few, many or a class when expanded.

j_call d_call v_call clone_size cdr3_nt cdr3_aa
TRBJ2-1 TRBD1 TRBV11-3 - TGTGCCAGCAGCTTAGATCCCGGACAGGGCTCCTACAATGAGCAGTTCTTC CASSLDPGQGSYNEQFF
TRBJ1-4 - TRBV5-1 - TGCGCCAGCAGCTTGGGGGGAGCCTTTGGTGAAAAACTGTTTTTT CASSLGGAFGEKLFF
TRBJ1-2 - TRBV11-2 - TGTGCCAGCAGCGCAAGGACATCTAACTATGGCTACACCTTC CASSARTSNYGYTF
TRBJ1-6 - TRBV19 - TGTGCCAGTAGTCAGGCCAACAATTCACCCCTCCACTTT CASSQANNSPLHF
TRBJ1-1 TRBD1 TRBV3-1/TRBV3-2 - TGTGCCAGCAGCCAAGAAAGGACAGGACCCATGAAAGCTTTCTTT CASSQERTGPMKAFF
TRBJ1-1 - TRBV14 - TGTGCCAGCAGCCGACAACCGAACACTGAAGCTTTCTTT CASSRQPNTEAFF
TRBJ1-2 - TRBV18 - TGTGCCAGCTCAGGGGGCGACTATGGCTACACCTTC CASSGGDYGYTF
TRBJ2-7 TRBD2 TRBV2 - TGTGCCAGCAGGAATAGCGGGGGCTCCTACGAGCAGTACTTC CASRNSGGSYEQYF
TRBJ1-2 TRBD1 TRBV5-1 once TGCGCCAGCAGCGGATCGACAGGGAACGTCTATGGCTACACCTTC CASSGSTGNVYGYTF
TRBJ1-1 TRBD1 TRBV2 - TGTGCCAGCAGTGAGGACAGGGGTTGGTCTGAAGCTTTCTTT CASSEDRGWSEAFF
TRBJ1-1 - TRBV18 - TGTGCCAGCTCACCACGGCAGTACACTGAAGCTTTCTTT CASSPRQYTEAFF
TRBJ2-7 - TRBV28 - TGTGCCAGCATACCGCAATTCTTGGGTTCAGGGGAGCAGTACTTC CASIPQFLGSGEQYF
TRBJ2-1 TRBD2 TRBV6-5 once TGTGCCAGCAGCCCGGCGACTAGCTGGTACAATGAGCAGTTCTTC CASSPATSWYNEQFF
TRBJ1-4 - TRBV2 once TGTGCCAGCAGTGAAGACAGAACAACTAATGAAAAACTGTTTTTT CASSEDRTTNEKLFF
TRBJ2-3 - TRBV7-2 - TGTGCCAGCAGCTTAGACCCTCTCAGGAAATATTCGGCAGATACGCAGTATTTT CASSLDPLRKYSADTQYF
TRBJ1-1 - TRBV28 - TGTGCCAGCAGTTTGACAGACTCCCGGGGGGCTTTCTTT CASSLTDSRGAFF
TRBJ2-1 - TRBV7-2 - TGTGCCAGCAGCCCTGACTACCCCGCTTACAATGAGCAGTTCTTC CASSPDYPAYNEQFF
TRBJ1-1 - TRBV7-9 - TGTGCCAGCAGTGCCCAGACCGGGGACACTGAAGCTTTCTTT CASSAQTGDTEAFF
TRBJ2-2 TRBD2 TRBV5-6 few TGTGCCAGCAGCCTCTTTGGGGGGGCGAACACCGGGGAGCTGTTTTTT CASSLFGGANTGELFF
TRBJ1-6 TRBD1 TRBV15 - TGTGCCACCAGCAGTGACAGGGCGACGAATTCACCCCTCCACTTT CATSSDRATNSPLHF
TRBJ1-1 - TRBV6-2/TRBV6-3 - TGTGCCAGCAGTTACTCGGGCCCCAGGGACACTGAAGCTTTCTTT CASSYSGPRDTEAFF
TRBJ2-4 - TRBV7-2 - TGTGCCAGCAGCTTAGGGGACTTGGACATTCAGTACTTC CASSLGDLDIQYF
TRBJ2-1 - TRBV29-1 few TGCAGCGTTGAAGGCGCGGGGGCCTCCTACAATGAGCAGTTCTTC CSVEGAGASYNEQFF
TRBJ1-4 TRBD1 TRBV18 - TGTGCCAGCTCACCATGGGGGACAGGGGGTGAAAAACTGTTTTTT CASSPWGTGGEKLFF
TRBJ2-2 - TRBV7-2 - TGTGCCAGCAGCTTAGCGTCAGGGAACACCGGGGAGCTGTTTTTT CASSLASGNTGELFF
TRBJ2-7 TRBD1 TRBV18 - TGTGCCAGCTCACCCTTTCGGGACAGAGCCTACGAGCAGTACTTC CASSPFRDRAYEQYF
TRBJ2-3 TRBD2 TRBV6-2/TRBV6-3 - TGTGCCAGCAGTTACGCCCGACTAGCGGACCACACAGATACGCAGTATTTT CASSYARLADHTDTQYF
TRBJ1-2 - TRBV28 - TGTGCCAGCAGTTTAGTGCGGGGGAACTATGGCTACACCTTC CASSLVRGNYGYTF
TRBJ2-1 - TRBV27 once TGTGGGCCCCCGTTGGGAGAGTTCTTC CGPPLGEFF
TRBJ1-1 - TRBV7-9 once TGTGCCTCAGGCCAGGACAAGAACACTGAAGCTTTCTTT CASGQDKNTEAFF
TRBJ2-7 - TRBV24-1 - TGTGCCACCAGTGAGTCCGGGGGCTACGAGCAGTACTTC CATSESGGYEQYF
TRBJ1-6 - TRBV30 - TGTGCCTGGAGTCCAGGGGCCGGATTCTATAATTCACCCCTCCACTTT CAWSPGAGFYNSPLHF
TRBJ2-6 TRBD1 TRBV28 - TGTGCCAGCAGAATTCAGGGGGCCTCTGGGGCCAACGTCCTGACTTTC CASRIQGASGANVLTF
TRBJ2-3 TRBD2 TRBV5-1 - TGCGCCAGCAGCACACCCCCCGGGACTAGCTTAGATACGCAGTATTTT CASSTPPGTSLDTQYF
TRBJ1-4 - TRBV28 - TGTGCCAGCAGTTCTAGGGAAAAACTGTTTTTT CASSSREKLFF
TRBJ2-7 TRBD2 TRBV7-2 - TGTGCCAGCAGTCCCCTAGCGGGGGGCTCCTACGAGCAGTACTTC CASSPLAGGSYEQYF
TRBJ1-1 - TRBV27 - TGTGCCAGCAGTTTATTTTGGGGGGGCGCGAACACTGAAGCTTTCTTT CASSLFWGGANTEAFF